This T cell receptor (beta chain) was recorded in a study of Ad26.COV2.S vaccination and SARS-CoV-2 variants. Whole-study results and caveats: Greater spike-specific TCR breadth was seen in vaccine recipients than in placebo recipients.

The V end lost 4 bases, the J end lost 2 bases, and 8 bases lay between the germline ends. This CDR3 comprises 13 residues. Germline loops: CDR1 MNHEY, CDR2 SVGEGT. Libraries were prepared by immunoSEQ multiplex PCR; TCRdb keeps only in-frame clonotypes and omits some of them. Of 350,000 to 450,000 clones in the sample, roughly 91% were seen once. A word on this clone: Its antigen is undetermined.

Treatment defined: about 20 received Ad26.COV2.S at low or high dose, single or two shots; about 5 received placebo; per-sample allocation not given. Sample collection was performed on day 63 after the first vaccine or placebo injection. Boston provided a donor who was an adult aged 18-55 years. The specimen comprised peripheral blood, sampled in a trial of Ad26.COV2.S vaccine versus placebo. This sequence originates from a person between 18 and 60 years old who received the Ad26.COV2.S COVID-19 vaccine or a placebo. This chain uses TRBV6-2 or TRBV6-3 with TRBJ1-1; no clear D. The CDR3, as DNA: TGTGCCAGCAGTTTTGAGCCCAACACTGAAGCTTTCTTT. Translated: CASSFEPNTEAFF.